What follows are 10 T cell receptor beta chains derived from one specimen sequenced in a study of blood T cells in healthy people across ages. With a J-beta primer mix and a sample-barcoded 5' primer, a second PCR ran about 7 to 11 cycles. TCRdb independently ran MiXCR on the 5' RACE reads; one entry per CDR3 protein. The sample carries 1.5 million to 2 million distinct CDR3 sequences, 28% recorded once. Input material: blood. The source of these receptors is a woman aged 30 to 39 in good health.

The V and J genes are TRBV20-1 and TRBJ1-2; D possibly corresponds to TRBD1 (5 bases). The CDR3 consists of 11 residues. Germline V gives CDR1 DFQATT, CDR2 SNEGSKA (reference sequence). The ends were cut back, 8 bases at V and 8 bases at J, with 15 bases in the middle. CDR3 DNA sequence: TGCAGTACACGGGACGTAGGAGGCTACACCTTC. This codes for CSTRDVGGYTF.

Here the CDR3 reads CASKAGNSNQPQHF. The CDR3 DNA reads TGTGCCAGCAAGGCAGGCAACAGCAATCAGCCCCAGCATTTT. The V and J genes are TRBV6-6 and TRBJ1-5; the D is unclear. The V end was cut by 7 bases, the J end by 1 base, with 11 bases between. CDR3 length: 14 amino acids. Germline assignment: CDR1 MNHNY and CDR2 SVGAGI (reference sequence).

The chain is built from TRBV9 and TRBJ2-3; TRBD2 matches 8 bases. Germline V gives CDR1 SGDLS, CDR2 YYNGEE. The CDR3 extends over 18 amino acids. Losses at the gene ends were 3 bases for V and 1 base for J; bases not matched to a gene: 13. The CDR3 region has the DNA TGTGCCAGCAGCGGTACTAGCGGACCGGGACGACGCACAGATACGCAGTATTTT. Its protein product is CASSGTSGPGRRTDTQYF.

A few counts support this clonotype. This chain uses TRBV12-3 or TRBV12-4 with TRBJ1-5; D remains ambiguous. Trimming removed 1 base at V and 4 bases at J, with 11 bases between. The CDR3 sequence is 15 residues long. The CDR3 nucleotides are TGTGCCAGCAGTTTAGGTGCAGAATCAAATCAGCCCCAGCATTTT. Translation: CASSLGAESNQPQHF.

About this clonotype: The junction departs from germline at one end; a sequencing error may be responsible. The V gene is TRBV27, the J gene TRBJ2-7; the D is unclear. The CDR3 runs to 13 residues. Germline V lookup: CDR1 MNHEY, CDR2 SMNVEV (reference sequence). CDR3 in amino acids: CAGSLIGFHEQYF. The CDR3 region has the DNA TGTGCCGGCAGTTTAATAGGGTTCCACGAGCAGTACTTC.

At least ten counts were recorded for this clonotype. The chain joins TRBV4-1 to TRBJ2-5; D gene ambiguous. The CDR3 runs 14 residues. Germline V gene lookup returns CDR1 MGHRA and CDR2 YSYEKL. V lost 1 base and J 5 bases, leaving 11 bases between the germline ends. The CDR3 loop is CASSQALIGETQYF. CDR3 sequence (DNA): TGCGCCAGCAGCCAAGCACTAATTGGGGAGACCCAGTACTTC.

V is TRBV4-3 and J is TRBJ2-1; TRBD2 matches at 7 bases. From germline, CDR1 is LGHNA and CDR2 YSLEER. With 0 bases clipped from V and 9 bases from J, the junction kept 2 bases outside the gene matches. This CDR3 spans 13 amino acids. This CDR3 is CASSQDWEGEQFF. The CDR3, as DNA: TGCGCCAGCAGCCAAGATTGGGAGGGTGAGCAGTTCTTC.

This clonotype was detected ten times or more. Possible read error: a much larger clone is one base away. This chain links TRBV5-1 with TRBJ2-7; D gene ambiguous. In germline, CDR1 is SGHRS, CDR2 YFSETQ. The CDR3 is 11 residues long. In nucleotides, the CDR3 is TGTGCCAGCAGCTCCACCCACGAGCAGTACTTC. Its translation: CASSSTHEQYF.

As to this clonotype: A junction end diverges from the germline sequence, so it may reflect a read error. V is TRBV27 and J is TRBJ2-3, with TRBD2 matching over 14 bases. This CDR3 has 15 amino acids. In germline, CDR1 is MNHEY, CDR2 SMNVEV (reference sequence). CDR3 in amino acids: CACSRTSGRTDTQYF. Here the CDR3 DNA reads TGTGCCTGCAGTCGGACTAGCGGGAGGACCGATACGCAGTATTTT.

The chain recombines TRBV7-2 with TRBJ1-1; a weak D match, TRBD1 (5 bases). Per the germline V gene, CDR1 is SGHTA and CDR2 is FQGNSA. The CDR3 runs 13 residues. The V and J ends lost 4 bases and 3 bases respectively, with 9 bases between them. DNA for the CDR3: TGTGCCAGCAGCTCGCCAGGGTACACTGAAGCTTTCTTT. This codes for CASSSPGYTEAFF.